A selection of T cell receptor beta chains follows, all from one sample in a study of blood T cell repertoires in COVID-19. The assay was immunoSEQ multiplex PCR, and TCRdb's table has in-frame clones only and misses some. Of more than 110,000 clones listed, 82% are singletons. Input material: peripheral blood. The receptors originated from a woman aged 80 or older with acute or convalescent COVID-19. CDR3s include the opening cysteine and the closing phenylalanine or tryptophan. D genes are given only for firm matches. Only some rows state a clone size, as once, few, many or a class for expanded clones.

d_call	v_call	j_call	clone_size	cdr3_aa	cdr3_nt
.	TRBV20-1	TRBJ2-7	.	CSASPGYEQYF	TGCAGTGCTAGCCCAGGCTACGAGCAGTACTTC
.	TRBV15	TRBJ2-7	.	CATSRLASEQYF	TGTGCCACCAGCAGACTGGCCTCCGAGCAGTACTTC
.	TRBV28	TRBJ2-7	.	CASSLLASYEQYF	TGTGCCAGCAGTTTATTAGCATCCTACGAGCAGTACTTC
.	TRBV20-1	TRBJ1-6	.	CSASNIPGRVNSPLHF	TGCAGTGCTAGTAACATCCCGGGCAGGGTAAATTCACCCCTCCACTTT
.	TRBV30	TRBJ2-2	.	CAWNRGGAGELFF	TGTGCCTGGAATAGAGGGGGAGCCGGGGAGCTGTTTTTT
TRBD1	TRBV7-8	TRBJ2-6	few	CASSEQGSQTGANVLTF	TGTGCCAGCAGCGAACAGGGGTCGCAGACTGGGGCCAACGTCCTGACTTTC
.	TRBV7-9	TRBJ1-2	.	CASSLEGEWGYTF	TGTGCCAGCAGCTTAGAAGGGGAATGGGGCTACACCTTC
.	TRBV3-1/TRBV3-2	TRBJ1-2	once	CASTRAGNYGYTF	TGTGCCAGCACCCGGGCGGGGAACTATGGCTACACCTTC
TRBD1	TRBV7-8	TRBJ2-1	.	CASSFGTGYNEQFF	TGTGCCAGCAGCTTTGGGACAGGCTACAATGAGCAGTTCTTC
.	TRBV3-1/TRBV3-2	TRBJ2-2	once	CASSQAGGTNTGELFF	TGTGCCAGCAGCCAAGCGGGCGGGACGAACACCGGGGAGCTGTTTTTT
TRBD2	TRBV10-3	TRBJ2-7	.	CAISVLAGVRYEQYF	TGTGCCATCAGTGTACTAGCGGGAGTACGCTACGAGCAGTACTTC
.	TRBV4-2	TRBJ1-5	.	CASSQDLGGNQPQHF	TGTGCCAGCAGCCAAGATTTAGGGGGCAATCAGCCCCAGCATTTT
.	TRBV10-3	TRBJ2-5	.	CAISESPGWETQYF	TGTGCCATCAGTGAGTCTCCAGGGTGGGAGACCCAGTACTTC
.	TRBV5-1	TRBJ1-6	.	CASRQGNSPLHF	TGCGCCAGCAGGCAGGGAAATTCACCCCTCCACTTT
TRBD1	TRBV28	TRBJ1-5	.	CASSLAYEGQYSNQPQHF	TGTGCCAGCAGTCTAGCCTACGAGGGACAGTATAGCAATCAGCCCCAGCATTTT
.	TRBV18	TRBJ2-5	.	CASSPVGGGKETQYF	TGTGCCAGCTCACCTGTCGGAGGGGGCAAGGAGACCCAGTACTTC
TRBD1	TRBV2	TRBJ1-2	.	CASSEAMGTGYGYTF	TGTGCCAGCAGTGAAGCGATGGGGACAGGATATGGCTACACCTTC
.	TRBV19	TRBJ1-2	.	CASTEGGRGYGYTF	TGTGCCAGTACTGAAGGGGGAAGGGGCTATGGCTACACCTTC
.	TRBV5-4	TRBJ1-4	.	CASSSHPRRRGEKLFF	TGTGCCAGCAGCTCCCACCCGCGCCGGCGAGGAGAAAAACTGTTTTTT
.	TRBV24-1	TRBJ2-3	.	CATGRGDTQYF	TGTGCCACCGGGCGAGGGGATACGCAGTATTTT
TRBD2	TRBV2	TRBJ2-1	.	CASSQTSGSYNEQFF	TGTGCCAGCAGTCAGACTAGCGGGAGTTACAATGAGCAGTTCTTC
.	TRBV15	TRBJ2-7	.	CATSRVGGGSEQYF	TGTGCCACCAGCAGAGTTGGCGGCGGAAGCGAGCAGTACTTC
TRBD2	TRBV7-8	TRBJ2-4	.	CASSSGTSGGSYTLAKNIQYF	TGTGCCAGCAGCTCTGGGACTAGCGGGGGCTCCTACACCCTAGCCAAAAACATTCAGTACTTC
.	TRBV7-8	TRBJ2-1	.	CASSNPGSTPYNEQFF	TGTGCCAGCAGCAATCCGGGATCCACTCCTTACAATGAGCAGTTCTTC
.	TRBV2	TRBJ2-1	once	CASSEVPWRSYNEQFF	TGTGCCAGCAGTGAAGTACCCTGGAGGTCTTACAATGAGCAGTTCTTC
.	TRBV7-3	TRBJ2-5	few	CASSLNPSRQETQYF	TGTGCCAGCAGCCTAAACCCTAGCAGACAAGAGACCCAGTACTTC
.	TRBV7-9	TRBJ2-7	.	CASSRRGAEQYF	TGTGCCAGCAGCCGCAGGGGTGCCGAGCAGTACTTC